What follows is one TCR beta chain and its context. Its antigen remains unidentified. This specimen belongs to a study of PD-L1 blockade in urothelial cancer. About the study: Blood analyses occurred 3 weeks (second dose) and 6 weeks post treatment start. Median T cell yield per blood sample was more than 120,000 cells.

The CDR3 runs 15 residues. The V end lost 1 base, the J end lost 7 bases, and 16 bases lay between the germline ends. The germline gives CDR1 SEHNR, CDR2 FQNEAQ (reference sequence). Study-wide points: When measured at 3 weeks, tumor-associated blood clones expanded more in durable-benefit patients.

Time point of the sample: pretreatment peripheral blood. Patients suffered from locally advanced or metastatic urothelial carcinoma. Here immunoSEQ multiplex PCR was the method, and the copy in TCRdb shows in-frame clones only, minus some. Seen here are 84,000 or so clones, around 85% observed once, and the top ten hold approximately 15%. This clonotype originated in a man in his sixties with urothelial cancer. The source was PBMCs, collected around atezolizumab (anti-PD-L1) treatment. The gene calls are TRBV7-9 and TRBJ1-1; perhaps TRBD1 as D (6 bases). This chain's CDR3 is CASSLVGRGIDEAFF. CDR3 nucleotides: TGTGCCAGCAGCTTAGTTGGCAGGGGAATAGATGAAGCTTTCTTT.